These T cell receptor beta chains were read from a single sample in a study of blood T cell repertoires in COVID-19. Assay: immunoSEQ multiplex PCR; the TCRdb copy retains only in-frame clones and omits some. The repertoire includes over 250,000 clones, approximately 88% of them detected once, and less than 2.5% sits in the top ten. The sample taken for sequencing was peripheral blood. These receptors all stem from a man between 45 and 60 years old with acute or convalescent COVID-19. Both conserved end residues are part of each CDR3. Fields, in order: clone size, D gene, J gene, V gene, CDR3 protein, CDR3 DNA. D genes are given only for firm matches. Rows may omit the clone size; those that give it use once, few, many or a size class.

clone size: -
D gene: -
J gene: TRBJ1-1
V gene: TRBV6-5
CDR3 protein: CASSEGFEAFF
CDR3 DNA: TGTGCCAGCAGCGAGGGATTTGAAGCTTTCTTT

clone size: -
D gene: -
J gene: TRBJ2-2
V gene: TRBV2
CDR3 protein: CASSEALWGDTGELFF
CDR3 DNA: TGTGCCAGCAGTGAAGCGCTCTGGGGAGACACCGGGGAGCTGTTTTTT

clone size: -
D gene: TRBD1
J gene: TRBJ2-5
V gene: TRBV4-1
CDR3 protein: CASSRGQGDQETQYF
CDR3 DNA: TGCGCCAGCAGCAGGGGACAGGGGGACCAAGAGACCCAGTACTTC

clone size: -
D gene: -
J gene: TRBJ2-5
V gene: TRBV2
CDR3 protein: CASSYLLDETQYF
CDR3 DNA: TGTGCCAGCAGTTACCTTTTAGATGAGACCCAGTACTTC

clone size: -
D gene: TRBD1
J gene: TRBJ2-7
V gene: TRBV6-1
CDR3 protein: CASSSPGTGGYEQYF
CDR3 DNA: TGTGCCAGCAGTTCCCCCGGGACAGGGGGCTACGAGCAGTACTTC

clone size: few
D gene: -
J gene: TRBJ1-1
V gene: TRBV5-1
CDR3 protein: CASSLVPGNTEAFF
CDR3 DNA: TGCGCCAGCAGCTTGGTTCCGGGGAACACTGAAGCTTTCTTT

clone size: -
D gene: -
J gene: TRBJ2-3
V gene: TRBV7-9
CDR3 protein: CASSLALGRFRTDTQYF
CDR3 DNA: TGTGCCAGCAGCTTAGCTTTGGGCAGGTTTCGCACAGATACGCAGTATTTT

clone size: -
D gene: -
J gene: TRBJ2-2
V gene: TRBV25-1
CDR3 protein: CASTPWGGQNTGELFF
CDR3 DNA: TGTGCCAGCACCCCCTGGGGGGGACAGAACACCGGGGAGCTGTTTTTT

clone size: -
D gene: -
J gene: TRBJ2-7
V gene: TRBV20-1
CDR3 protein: CSAGGQREQYF
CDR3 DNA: TGCAGTGCTGGGGGACAACGCGAGCAATACTTC

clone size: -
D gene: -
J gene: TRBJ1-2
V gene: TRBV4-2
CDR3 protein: CASSQEGAGYGYTF
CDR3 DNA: TGTGCCAGCAGCCAAGAAGGGGCTGGCTATGGCTACACCTTC

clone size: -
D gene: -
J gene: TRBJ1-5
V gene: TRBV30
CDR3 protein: CAWREQVHSNQPQHF
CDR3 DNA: TGTGCCTGGAGGGAACAGGTTCATAGCAATCAGCCCCAGCATTTT

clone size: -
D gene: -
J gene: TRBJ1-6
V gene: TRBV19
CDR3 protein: CASRSGTLNGSPLHF
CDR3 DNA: TGTGCCAGTAGATCCGGGACATTGAACGGTTCACCCCTCCACTTT

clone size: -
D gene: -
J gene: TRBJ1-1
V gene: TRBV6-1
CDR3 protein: CASSERQQGEAFF
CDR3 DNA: TGTGCCAGCAGTGAAAGGCAACAGGGTGAAGCTTTCTTT

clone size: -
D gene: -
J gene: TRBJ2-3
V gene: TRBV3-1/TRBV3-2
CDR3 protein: CASSQVGHSTDTQYF
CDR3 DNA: TGTGCCAGCAGCCAAGTAGGACACTCCACAGATACGCAGTATTTT

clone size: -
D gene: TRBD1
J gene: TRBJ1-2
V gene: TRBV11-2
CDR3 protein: CASRKSQGADGYTF
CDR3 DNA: TGTGCCAGCAGGAAATCACAGGGGGCTGATGGCTACACCTTC

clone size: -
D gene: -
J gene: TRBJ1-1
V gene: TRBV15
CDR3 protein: CATSRDWEGVSGAFF
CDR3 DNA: TGTGCCACCAGCAGAGATTGGGAAGGGGTCTCTGGAGCTTTCTTT

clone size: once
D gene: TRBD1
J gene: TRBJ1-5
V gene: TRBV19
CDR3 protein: CASSALQTGPQPQHF
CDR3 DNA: TGTGCCAGTAGTGCACTCCAGACAGGGCCCCAGCCCCAGCATTTT

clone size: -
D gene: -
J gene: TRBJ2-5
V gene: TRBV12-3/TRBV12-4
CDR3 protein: CASSLGVETQYF
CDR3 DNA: TGTGCCAGCAGTTTAGGAGTAGAGACCCAGTACTTC

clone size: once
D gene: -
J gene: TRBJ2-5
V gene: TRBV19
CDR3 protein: CASSMGGSKETQYF
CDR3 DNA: TGTGCCAGTAGTATGGGGGGATCCAAAGAGACCCAGTACTTC

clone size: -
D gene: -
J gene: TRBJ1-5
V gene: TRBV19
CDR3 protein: CASSIDPNSYNQPQHF
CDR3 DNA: TGTGCCAGTAGTATTGACCCGAACAGCTACAATCAGCCCCAGCATTTT

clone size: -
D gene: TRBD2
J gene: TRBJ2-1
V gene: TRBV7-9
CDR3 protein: CASSLGTSGEQFF
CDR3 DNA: TGTGCCAGCAGCTTAGGTACTAGCGGGGAGCAGTTCTTC

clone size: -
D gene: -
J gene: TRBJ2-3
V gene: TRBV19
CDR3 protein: CATEENTQYF
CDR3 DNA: TGTGCCACCGAGGAGAATACGCAGTATTTT

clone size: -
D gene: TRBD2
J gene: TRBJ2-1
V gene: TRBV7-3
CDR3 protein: CASSYPASGGPREQFF
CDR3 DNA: TGTGCCAGCAGCTACCCAGCTAGCGGGGGGCCCAGGGAGCAGTTCTTC

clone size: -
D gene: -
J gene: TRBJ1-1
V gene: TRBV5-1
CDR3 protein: CASSLQGSDTEAFF
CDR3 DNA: TGCGCCAGCAGCCTACAGGGATCCGACACTGAAGCTTTCTTT